The source of this TCR beta chain is a study of T cell repertoires in cytomegalovirus infection. Across the whole study: Both recently identified HLA-C-restricted and well-studied HLA-B-restricted CMV epitopes were used in the study. Carrying CMV and the relevant HLA type showed in public TCR beta signatures.

Notes on the study in general: The response measured ex vivo was dominated by TCR beta clonotypes (HLA-C-restricted and CMV-specific).

CDR3 length equals 15 residues. V was trimmed by 2 bases and J by 2 bases, leaving 11 bases between them. The germline gives CDR1 MNHEY, CDR2 SMNVEV (reference sequence). TCRdb itself ran the reads through MiXCR, one entry per CDR3 protein. This sample has 650,000 to 850,000 distinct CDR3 sequences, with about 29% found just once. Regarding this clonotype: The antigen remains unidentified.

The sample was cultured CD8+ T cells from PBMCs, taken from culture after CMV antigen stimulation. The chain combines TRBV27 with TRBJ2-3; D ambiguous. This TCR was recovered from a human donor in good health (CMV status not recorded). Some clones in this sample may be carry-over from other donors' samples. The CDR3 DNA reads TGTGCCAGCAGTTTAGCCAGGCGATACACAGATACGCAGTATTTT. Protein: CASSLARRYTDTQYF.